The 27 T cell receptor beta chains listed next were all sequenced from one sample in a study of a mutant IDH1 vaccine in newly diagnosed glioma. Assay used: immunoSEQ multiplex PCR; TCRdb lists only in-frame clones, some missing. The data hold approximately 24,000 clones, with approximately 80% observed a single time. Their specific antigens are unknown. Indicated time point: week 5, during vaccination. Topical imiquimod accompanied each vaccine dose, which consisted of 300 ug of mutant IDH1 20-mer peptide. The sequenced sample was PBMCs, obtained from a glioma patient whose treatment included an IDH1 peptide vaccine. The receptors were gathered from a man aged 40-55 years with glioma.

The chain links TRBV6-4 to TRBJ2-2; D unresolved. The V gene lost 0 bases and the J gene lost 2 bases, with 4 bases spanning the gap. The CDR3 covers 14 residues. The germline CDR1 and CDR2 sequences are MRHNA and SNTAGT. The CDR3 protein is CASSDSSNTGELFF. The CDR3 coding sequence is TGTGCCAGCAGTGACTCGAGTAACACCGGGGAGCTGTTTTTT.

J is TRBJ2-4 and V is TRBV5-4, with D tentatively TRBD1 (6 bases). The CDR3 extends over 14 amino acids. Germline CDR1 and CDR2: SGHNT and YYREEE (reference sequence). Trimming took off 2 bases at V and 8 bases at J, with 14 bases between the two ends. DNA of the CDR3: TGTGCCAGCAGCTTTTCAGGGGCGAGTTACATTCAGTACTTC. Residues: CASSFSGASYIQYF.

The rearrangement uses TRBV4-1 and TRBJ2-5, with 13 bases identical to TRBD2. This CDR3 comprises 17 residues. Germline V gives CDR1 MGHRA, CDR2 YSYEKL. V lost 1 base, J lost 5 bases, and 7 bases stayed unmatched. CDR3: CASSQAGTSGVPETQYF. CDR3 nucleotide sequence: TGCGCCAGCAGCCAAGCCGGGACTAGCGGGGTCCCCGAGACCCAGTACTTC.

V usage is TRBV4-3 and J usage is TRBJ1-6; D perhaps matches TRBD1 (6 bases). V was clipped by 2 bases and J by 8 bases, with 16 bases between them. The CDR3 has 16 residues. From germline, CDR1 is LGHNA and CDR2 YSLEER. The CDR3 is CASSQTRDISHSPLHF. CDR3 coding DNA: TGCGCCAGCAGCCAAACCCGGGACATCAGTCATTCACCCCTCCACTTT.

The chain is built from TRBV6-5 and TRBJ2-7; D is perhaps TRBD1 (6 bases). Trimming removed 2 bases at V and 6 bases at J, with 17 bases between. CDR1 is MNHEY and CDR2 is SVGAGI in the germline V gene. The CDR3 runs to 15 residues. CDR3 in amino acids: CASSYLVGRGGEQYF. The CDR3, as DNA: TGTGCCAGCAGTTACCTAGTCGGCCGAGGGGGCGAGCAGTACTTC.

V gene TRBV25-1 combines with J gene TRBJ2-3; D unresolved. Germline CDR1 MGHDK, CDR2 SYGVNS. This CDR3 contains 14 residues. Trimming shortened V by 4 bases and J by 5 bases, and 13 bases separated the two germline ends. Here the CDR3 reads CASSGMSLGDTQYF. In DNA form, the CDR3 reads TGTGCCAGCAGTGGGATGTCGCTCGGAGATACGCAGTATTTT. The complete variable domain, with remaining parts taken from reference TRBV25-1 and TRBJ2-3, reads EADIYQTPRYLVIGTGKKITLECSQTMGHDKMYWYQQDPGMELHLIHYSYGVNSTEKGDLSSESTVSRIRTEHFPLTLESARPSHTSQYLCASSGMSLGDTQYFGPGTRLTVL.

This clone has a handful of counts. J is TRBJ1-1 and V is TRBV5-1; D not resolved. Germline assignment: CDR1 SGHRS and CDR2 YFSETQ. The CDR3 has 14 amino acids. V was clipped by 1 base and J by 2 bases, with 9 bases between them. The CDR3 region is CASSLQAANTEAFF. In DNA, the CDR3 is TGCGCCAGCAGCTTGCAGGCAGCAAACACTGAAGCTTTCTTT.

The rearrangement uses TRBV5-5 and TRBJ1-2, with 9 nucleotides matching TRBD1. Germline loops: CDR1 SGHKS, CDR2 YYEKEE (reference sequence). CDR3 length: 14 amino acids. V dropped 7 bases and J dropped 8; count of bases not matched to a gene: 12. CDR3: CASSIGTGYTGYTF. The CDR3 DNA reads as TGTGCCAGCTCAATAGGGACAGGGTACACCGGCTACACCTTC.

V gene TRBV4-3 combines with J gene TRBJ2-3; D call uncertain. V gave up 1 base and J gave up 1 base, with 9 bases separating them. CDR3 size: 15 residues. Germline V gene sequence: CDR1 LGHNA, CDR2 YSLEER. The CDR3 nucleotides are TGCGCCAGCAGCCAAGCCCTGGACGGCACAGATACGCAGTATTTT. Its translation is CASSQALDGTDTQYF.

This clone was counted a single time. J is TRBJ2-5 and V is TRBV5-6; perhaps TRBD1 as D (6 bases). V was clipped by 3 bases and J by 3 bases, with 9 bases between them. The CDR3 has 13 amino acids. In germline, CDR1 is SGHDT, CDR2 YYEEEE. This chain's CDR3 is CASSSRTEETQYF. The CDR3 DNA sequence: TGTGCCAGCAGCTCTAGGACAGAAGAGACCCAGTACTTC.

A note on this clone: An end of the junction does not agree with germline; a read error may underlie this. The chain uses TRBV6-5 and TRBJ1-5; possibly TRBD1 for D (5 bases). CDR3 length equals 15 residues. The germline gives CDR1 MNHEY, CDR2 SVGAGI. In DNA, the CDR3 is TGTGCCAGCAGAGGGGCTACAGAGAGCAGTCAGCCCCAGCATTTT. Protein: CASRGATESSQPQHF.

The V gene is TRBV5-1, the J gene TRBJ2-1, with 10 bases that match TRBD2. V gave up 10 bases and J gave up 10 bases; unmatched junction bases: 14. The CDR3 extends over 14 amino acids. Germline V lookup: CDR1 SGHRS, CDR2 YFSETQ. The DNA of the CDR3 is TGCGCCGGGTCGATAGCGGGAGGCACAGGGGAGCAGTTCTTC. Residues: CAGSIAGGTGEQFF.

The chain links TRBV11-2 to TRBJ2-1, with 10 bases that match TRBD2. The V segment lost 3 bases and the J segment 4 bases; nucleotides outside the gene matches: 3. Per germline, CDR1 SGHAT and CDR2 FQNNGV. The CDR3 is made up of 15 amino acids. CDR3 nucleotide sequence: TGTGCCAGCAGCTTCACTAGCGGGGTATACAATGAGCAGTTCTTC. Encoded protein: CASSFTSGVYNEQFF.

A single count supports this clone. J is TRBJ2-7 and V is TRBV15; D is ambiguous. CDR3 size: 12 residues. V lost 0 bases and J lost 10, with 10 bases in between. Germline V gene sequence: CDR1 LNHNV, CDR2 YYDKDF (reference sequence). CDR3 residues: CATSRDWQAQYV. The CDR3 DNA reads as TGTGCCACCAGCAGAGATTGGCAGGCCCAGTACGTC.

The genes are TRBV11-3 and TRBJ2-5, with 8 positions matching TRBD1. Trimming took 5 bases from V and 1 from J; bases not matched to a gene: 6. The CDR3 has 15 amino acids. The germline CDR1 and CDR2 sequences are SGHNT and YENEEA. The CDR3 loop reads CASSPGDRLQETQYF. As DNA, the CDR3 is TGTGCCAGCAGCCCTGGGGACAGGCTCCAAGAGACCCAGTACTTC.

CDR3 nucleotide sequence: TGTGCCAGCAGCTTACAGGGGACGAGCATGAACACTGAAGCTTTCTTT. This encodes CASSLQGTSMNTEAFF. The chain couples TRBV7-2 to TRBJ1-1, with D possibly matching TRBD1 (6 bases). V was cut by 2 bases and J by 0 bases, with 13 bases left in between. The length of the CDR3 is 16 residues. Per the germline V gene, CDR1 is SGHTA and CDR2 is FQGNSA.

The chain carries TRBV11-2 and TRBJ2-3; 11 bases line up with TRBD1. This CDR3 is 18 amino acids long. Per the germline V gene, CDR1 is SGHAT and CDR2 is FQNNGV. J lost 3 bases, V lost 1 base, and 9 bases had no gene match. CDR3 sequence reads: CASSLAPGTGGLTDTQYF. The CDR3 region has the DNA TGTGCCAGCAGCTTAGCCCCCGGGACAGGGGGTCTAACAGATACGCAGTATTTT.

The gene calls are TRBV5-5 and TRBJ2-1, with TRBD2 matching over 10 bases. Trimming took 0 bases from V and 6 from J; bases not matched to a gene: 3. The CDR3 totals 15 residues. Germline assignment: CDR1 SGHKS and CDR2 YYEKEE (reference sequence). CDR3: CASSLVGLAINEQFF. In nucleotides, the CDR3 is TGTGCCAGCAGCTTGGTGGGACTAGCGATCAATGAGCAGTTCTTC.

The chain employs TRBV7-2 and TRBJ1-4; no clear D. The CDR3 runs 14 residues. V dropped 4 bases and J dropped 8 bases, with 14 bases sitting between them. The germline V gene has CDR1 SGHTA and CDR2 FQGNSA. The CDR3 region has the DNA TGTGCCAGCAGCTCCGGGATTATAGGGGAAAAACTGTTTTTT. It encodes CASSSGIIGEKLFF.

The chain couples TRBV7-6 to TRBJ2-7; 10 bases match TRBD1. V was clipped by 5 bases and J by 3 bases; unmatched bases: 10. This CDR3 is built from 16 residues. Germline assignment: CDR1 SGHVS and CDR2 FNYEAQ. The CDR3 DNA reads TGTGCCAGCAGCACCCTAGGGACAGGGGAAGGCTACGAGCAGTACTTC. Protein: CASSTLGTGEGYEQYF.

This chain connects TRBV25-1 to TRBJ1-3, with 8 bases identical to TRBD1. The CDR3 has 14 residues. V lost 9 bases to trimming and J lost 1 base; unmatched junction nucleotides: 5. Germline V gene sequence: CDR1 MGHDK, CDR2 SYGVNS. CDR3 DNA sequence: TGTGCCAGTAGTACAGGGGGGTCTGGAAACACCATATATTTT. Its protein product is CASSTGGSGNTIYF.

The chain recombines TRBV19 with TRBJ2-5; TRBD1 matches at 8 bases. J lost 5 bases, V lost 6 bases, and 8 bases had no gene match. The CDR3 spans 14 residues. Germline values: CDR1 LNHDA, CDR2 SQIVND (reference sequence). Here the CDR3 DNA reads TGTGCCAGTAGCGTCAGGGGGCTTCAGGAGACCCAGTACTTC. It yields the protein CASSVRGLQETQYF.

This sequence joins TRBV23-1 and TRBJ2-7; 8 nucleotides agree with TRBD1. TRBV23-1 is classed as an ORF, of uncertain function. With 5 bases clipped from V and 6 bases from J, the junction kept 9 bases outside the gene matches. The CDR3 is 14 residues long. CDR3 bases: TGCGCCAGCAGTAGACAGGGGACCCCTTTCGAGCAGTACGTC. Its translation is CASSRQGTPFEQYV.

The rearrangement joins TRBV2 to TRBJ2-7, with unresolved D. The V end was cut by 3 bases, the J end by 6 bases, with 12 bases between. From germline, CDR1 is SNHLY and CDR2 FYNNEI. The CDR3 covers 13 residues. The CDR3 region has the DNA TGTGCCAGCAGTGACGCTTTGACGGGCGAGCAGTACTTC. It is translated as CASSDALTGEQYF.

This clone is large (0.1 to 1%) in the sample. The V call is TRBV11-2, the J call TRBJ2-7; 9 bases line up with TRBD1. V lost 5 bases and J lost 7; bases outside the gene matches: 6. CDR3 length: 13 amino acids. The germline V gene has CDR1 SGHAT and CDR2 FQNNGV. The CDR3 nucleotides are TGTGCCAGCAGCCCACAGGGGGCGGGAGAGCAGTACTTC. This sequence encodes CASSPQGAGEQYF.

The chain employs TRBV4-2 and TRBJ2-5; possible D gene TRBD2, 5 bases. The CDR3 spans 12 residues. Trimming pared 4 bases from V and 7 bases from J, leaving 10 bases between. The V gene's germline CDR1 is LGHNA and CDR2 YNFKEQ. Here the CDR3 DNA reads TGTGCCAGCAGCCCAGAACTAGGGACCCAGTACTTC. The encoded protein is CASSPELGTQYF.

This clone was found a few times. The chain couples TRBV7-9 to TRBJ1-1; 8 positions match TRBD1. The CDR3 sequence is 15 residues long. The germline V gene has CDR1 SEHNR and CDR2 FQNEAQ (reference sequence). V shed 2 bases, J shed 5 bases, and the junction held 7 bases outside the gene matches. CDR3 loop: CASSLSDRGVTEAFF. The CDR3 DNA is TGTGCCAGCAGCTTATCAGACAGGGGAGTTACTGAAGCTTTCTTT.